A single sample gave rise to the 32 T cell receptor beta chains below, sequenced in a study of OX40 agonist ivuxolimab in advanced cancers. The method was immunoSEQ multiplex PCR; TCRdb's version includes in-frame clones alone and lacks a portion of them. The sample contains about 53,000 clones, around 87% of which appear only once. Sequences were derived from CD4+ or CD8+ T cells sorted from blood, sampled in a trial of the OX40 agonist ivuxolimab. These TCRs come from an adult with an advanced solid tumor such as melanoma, head and neck, liver or kidney cancer.

The chain recombines TRBV20-1 with TRBJ2-7, with TRBD1 as a possible D gene (6 bases). The CDR3 totals 11 residues. With 4 bases removed from V and 10 bases from J, the gap between germline ends came to 14 bases. The V gene's germline CDR1 is DFQATT and CDR2 SNEGSKA (reference sequence). The DNA of the CDR3 is TGCAGTGCTACTTCGACAGGTGCCCAGTACTTC. It codes for CSATSTGAQYF.

This clone came up once. CDR3 sequence (DNA): TGTGCCAGCAGCGTAGACTCTCTGCAGCCCCAGCATTTT. Its protein is CASSVDSLQPQHF. This chain links TRBV9 with TRBJ1-5, with D uncertain. The CDR3 is 13 amino acids. The germline V gene encodes CDR1 SGDLS and CDR2 YYNGEE. Trimming left V 0 bases short and J 7 bases short, with 8 bases between.

The gene calls are TRBV27 and TRBJ2-2, with a possible D match to TRBD1 (6 bases). The germline CDR1 and CDR2 sequences are MNHEY and SMNVEV (reference sequence). This CDR3 is built from 13 residues. Trimming stripped 7 bases from V and 5 bases from J, with 11 bases between. CDR3 sequence: CASKTTGTGELFF. In nucleotides, the CDR3 is TGTGCCAGCAAAACAACAGGGACCGGGGAGCTGTTTTTT.

This chain links TRBV9 with TRBJ2-2; TRBD2 matches at 12 bases. The CDR3 has 14 amino acids. The trim removed 5 bases at V and 7 bases at J, leaving 3 bases unmatched. CDR1 and CDR2 (germline): SGDLS, YYNGEE. The CDR3 sequence is CASSVTSGGGELFF. The CDR3 DNA follows: TGTGCCAGCAGTGTGACTAGCGGGGGCGGGGAGCTGTTTTTT.

The genes are TRBV2 and TRBJ1-5; possibly TRBD1 for D (5 bases). The V and J ends lost 2 bases and 1 base respectively, with 12 bases between them. The CDR3 length is 16 residues. Looked up from germline, CDR1 is SNHLY and CDR2 is FYNNEI. The CDR3 is CASSELGPRSNQPQHF. The CDR3 DNA is TGTGCCAGCAGTGAATTGGGGCCCCGGAGCAATCAGCCCCAGCATTTT.

The chain couples TRBV19 to TRBJ1-3, with D unclear. This CDR3 has 15 amino acids. With 4 bases removed from V and 0 bases from J, the gap between germline ends came to 10 bases. Germline CDR1 reads LNHDA; CDR2 reads SQIVND (reference sequence). The CDR3 loop is CASSRLGSSGNTIYF. The CDR3 coding sequence is TGTGCCAGTAGTAGGCTGGGTAGCTCTGGAAACACCATATATTTT.

The chain is built from TRBV19 and TRBJ2-1, with 9 bases lining up with TRBD1. Germline V gene sequence: CDR1 LNHDA, CDR2 SQIVND (reference sequence). The length of the CDR3 is 14 residues. Trimming removed 8 bases from V and 9 bases from J; junction bases left unmatched: 11. The CDR3 region is CASGRTGEVGEQFF. The CDR3 nucleotides read TGTGCCAGTGGACGGACAGGGGAAGTAGGTGAGCAGTTCTTC.

The gene calls are TRBV10-1 and TRBJ2-7; 9 bases are shared with TRBD1. Germline CDR1 and CDR2: WNHNN and SYGVQD (reference sequence). J was trimmed by 0 bases and V by 5 bases; bases with no gene match: 5. The CDR3 loop spans 15 amino acids. This CDR3 is CASSPGQGASYEQYF. The CDR3 bases are TGCGCCAGCAGTCCGGGACAGGGAGCCTCCTACGAGCAGTACTTC.

This chain uses TRBV11-3 with TRBJ2-1; tentatively, D is TRBD2 (5 bases). The germline V gene encodes CDR1 SGHNT and CDR2 YENEEA. The CDR3 runs 15 residues. The V end lost 1 base, the J end lost 10 bases, and 17 bases lay between the germline ends. CDR3 protein: CASSLGRKTEAEQFF. The CDR3 coding sequence is TGTGCCAGCAGCTTAGGGAGGAAAACAGAAGCAGAGCAGTTCTTC.

V gene TRBV2 combines with J gene TRBJ2-3, with TRBD1 matching 7 bases. From germline, CDR1 is SNHLY and CDR2 FYNNEI. With V trimmed by 6 bases and J by 2 bases, 5 bases remained unmatched. This CDR3 has 14 residues. The CDR3: CASSLDRATDTQYF. CDR3 bases: TGTGCCAGCAGCCTCGACAGGGCCACAGATACGCAGTATTTT.

The chain combines TRBV18 with TRBJ2-3; D uncertain. Germline V gene data show CDR1 as KGHSH and CDR2 as LQKENI. V lost 3 bases to trimming and J lost 5 bases, with 18 bases between them. The CDR3 length is 16 residues. The CDR3 spells CASSPRPRSIGDTQYF. Written as DNA, the CDR3 is TGTGCCAGCTCACCCAGACCGCGGTCCATAGGAGATACGCAGTATTTT.

The genes are TRBV29-1 and TRBJ2-2; maybe TRBD1 (5 bases). The V and J ends lost 4 bases and 0 bases respectively, with 12 bases between them. CDR1 is SQVTM and CDR2 is ANQGSEA in the germline V gene. This CDR3 has 15 residues. The CDR3 loop reads CSVGLQGPNTGELFF. CDR3 in DNA: TGCAGCGTTGGTCTCCAGGGCCCGAACACCGGGGAGCTGTTTTTT.

On this clone itself: Its ends do not fully match the called genes, so a read error is possible. The gene calls are TRBV7-3 and TRBJ2-1; no definite D call. CDR3 size: 12 residues. Germline CDR1 and CDR2: SGHTA and FQGTGA. CDR3 loop: CASSLDSSSLVF. For the CDR3, the DNA is TGTGCCAGCAGCTTAGATAGTTCGAGTCTGGTCTTC.

The chain links TRBV2 to TRBJ1-5, with 9 bases matching TRBD1. The junction had 6 bases not matched to a gene; V was cut back by 4 bases and J by 2 bases. CDR3 length equals 16 residues. In germline, CDR1 is SNHLY, CDR2 FYNNEI. The CDR3 DNA sequence: TGTGCCAGCAGTGGCTTGACAGGGGGTGGCAATCAGCCCCAGCATTTT. Amino acids: CASSGLTGGGNQPQHF.

The V gene is TRBV6-6, the J gene TRBJ2-5; 8 bases match TRBD1. CDR3 length equals 15 residues. The germline V gene encodes CDR1 MNHNY and CDR2 SVGAGI (reference sequence). The CDR3 DNA reads as TGTGCTACCAAAACCGGACAGGGCAAAAGAGAGACCCAGTACTTC. This codes for CATKTGQGKRETQYF.

V and J are TRBV5-6 and TRBJ2-5, with 7 bases aligning to TRBD1. This CDR3 is built from 15 residues. The germline V gene encodes CDR1 SGHDT and CDR2 YYEEEE. V was clipped by 4 bases and J by 2 bases; unmatched bases: 8. The CDR3 here is CASSQGTVLQETQYF. CDR3 in DNA: TGTGCCAGCAGCCAAGGGACAGTTTTACAAGAGACCCAGTACTTC.

The count of this clone is one. The chain couples TRBV7-9 to TRBJ2-3, with 10 bases lining up with TRBD2. Germline CDR1 is SEHNR and CDR2 is FQNEAQ (reference sequence). The CDR3 is made up of 17 amino acids. V lost 1 base and J lost 5; bases outside the gene matches: 9. Here the CDR3 reads CASSLGLAGARGDTQYF. The CDR3 DNA reads TGTGCCAGCAGCTTAGGGCTAGCGGGGGCCCGCGGAGATACGCAGTATTTT.

The rearrangement uses TRBV5-1 and TRBJ1-6; weak D call: TRBD1 (5 bases). The CDR3 totals 15 residues. The V end was cut by 0 bases, the J end by 5 bases, with 9 bases between. Germline V gene lookup returns CDR1 SGHRS and CDR2 YFSETQ. The CDR3 DNA reads TGCGCCAGCAGCTTGGACGGGGCAGATAATTCACCCCTCCACTTT. Translated, it gives CASSLDGADNSPLHF.

Here the CDR3 DNA reads TGTGCCAGCAAGGAACCAGGCCGGCGGACTAATGAAAAACTGTTTTTT. This translates into CASKEPGRRTNEKLFF. This chain links TRBV28 with TRBJ1-4; D is undetermined. Germline CDR1 reads MDHEN; CDR2 reads SYDVKM. The CDR3 has 16 amino acids. With 7 bases removed from V and 2 bases from J, the gap between germline ends came to 17 bases.

This clone has a single count. This specimen includes other DNA sequences encoding the same CDR3. The chain combines TRBV2 with TRBJ2-2; D is ambiguous. V shed 3 bases and J shed 3 bases, with 2 bases lying between them. The CDR3 consists of 12 residues. Germline V CDR1 and CDR2: SNHLY, FYNNEI. CDR3 sequence: CASSEYTGELFF. Here the CDR3 DNA reads TGTGCCAGCAGTGAGTACACCGGGGAGCTGTTTTTT.

The J gene is TRBJ2-1, the V gene TRBV27; TRBD1 agrees at 9 bases. The trim removed 8 bases at V and 4 bases at J, leaving 6 bases unmatched. The CDR3 runs to 14 residues. From germline, CDR1 is MNHEY and CDR2 SMNVEV (reference sequence). The CDR3 reads CASGRDRAYNEQFF. CDR3 DNA sequence: TGTGCCAGCGGCCGGGACAGGGCTTACAATGAGCAGTTCTTC.

The chain employs TRBV28 and TRBJ2-5; 7 nucleotides line up with TRBD1. Trimming removed 8 bases from V and 4 bases from J; junction bases left unmatched: 16. The CDR3 is made up of 16 amino acids. Germline V gives CDR1 MDHEN, CDR2 SYDVKM. The CDR3 DNA sequence: TGTGCCAGCCGAAATTACAGGGGTCCCGGACCAGAGACCCAGTACTTC. Encoded protein: CASRNYRGPGPETQYF.

The chain links TRBV19 to TRBJ2-6, with D perhaps being TRBD1 or TRBD2 (6 bases each). Germline lookup yields CDR1 LNHDA and CDR2 SQIVND (reference sequence). The CDR3 has 16 residues. V lost 3 bases and J lost 2, with 11 bases in between. CDR3 amino acids: CASSIRRDTGANVLTF. CDR3 DNA: TGTGCCAGTAGTATTAGGAGGGACACTGGGGCCAACGTCCTGACTTTC.

This clone has only one observation. The gene calls are TRBV7-3 and TRBJ2-1; 7 nucleotides agree with TRBD2. The CDR3 is 14 amino acids. V lost 2 bases, J lost 9 bases, and 7 bases stayed unmatched. Looked up from germline, CDR1 is SGHTA and CDR2 is FQGTGA. CDR3 in DNA: TGTGCCAGCAGCTTAGACGATTGGGGGGGTGAGCAGTTCTTC. Protein sequence: CASSLDDWGGEQFF.

This chain joins TRBV9 and TRBJ2-1; tentative D call: TRBD2 (5 bases). There are 14 residues in the CDR3. The germline V gene encodes CDR1 SGDLS and CDR2 YYNGEE. V was clipped by 3 bases and J by 0 bases, with 7 bases between them. The CDR3 DNA reads TGTGCCAGCAGCGGGACTGGCTCCTACAATGAGCAGTTCTTC. Translating gives CASSGTGSYNEQFF.

This chain links TRBV29-1 with TRBJ1-1, with unresolved D. V shed 8 bases and J shed 2 bases, with 15 bases lying between them. CDR1 is SQVTM and CDR2 is ANQGSEA in the germline V gene. This CDR3 spans 13 amino acids. The CDR3 bases are TGCAGCTTTGGTGGGGAGCCCAACACTGAAGCTTTCTTT. As protein: CSFGGEPNTEAFF.

The rearrangement joins TRBV7-2 to TRBJ1-3; D remains ambiguous. Germline V lookup: CDR1 SGHTA, CDR2 FQGNSA. This CDR3 is 16 amino acids long. V was shortened by 2 bases and J by 0 bases, with 11 bases between the two germline ends. The CDR3 reads CASSLSYANSGNTIYF. For the CDR3, the DNA is TGTGCCAGCAGCTTATCCTACGCTAACTCTGGAAACACCATATATTTT. The whole variable domain, remainder taken from reference TRBV7-2 and TRBJ1-3, is GAGVSQSPSNKVTEKGKDVELRCDPISGHTALYWYRQSLGQGLEFLIYFQGNSAPDKSGLPSDRFSAERTGGSVSTLTIQRTQQEDSAVYLCASSLSYANSGNTIYFGEGSWLTVV.

The gene calls are TRBV4-1 and TRBJ1-4; D is perhaps TRBD1 (6 bases). Between the trimmed V and J ends, which lost 0 bases and 6 bases, there was a span of 11 bases. CDR3 length equals 15 residues. Germline values: CDR1 MGHRA, CDR2 YSYEKL. The CDR3 sequence: CASSQERGGYEKLFF. In nucleotides, the CDR3 is TGCGCCAGCAGCCAAGAGAGGGGGGGTTATGAAAAACTGTTTTTT.

The gene calls are TRBV28 and TRBJ2-2; D gene unclear. The length of the CDR3 is 12 residues. Trimming stripped 3 bases from V and 7 bases from J, with 6 bases between. In germline, CDR1 is MDHEN, CDR2 SYDVKM. The CDR3 sequence is CASSLNGGELFF. In DNA form, the CDR3 reads TGTGCCAGCAGTTTGAACGGCGGGGAGCTGTTTTTT.

The chain employs TRBV2 and TRBJ2-3; D gene ambiguous. Trimming removed 8 bases at V and 3 bases at J, with 6 bases between. Germline lookup yields CDR1 SNHLY and CDR2 FYNNEI. The length of the CDR3 is 11 residues. The CDR3 coding sequence is TGTGCCAGCCTAAAAACAGATACGCAGTATTTT. Amino acid sequence: CASLKTDTQYF.

The CDR3 is CASSVGRAGNTIYF. In DNA, the CDR3 is TGTGCCAGCAGCGTTGGCAGGGCTGGAAACACCATATATTTT. The chain recombines TRBV9 with TRBJ1-3; TRBD1 is a possible D gene (5 bases). The CDR3 runs to 14 residues. CDR1 and CDR2 (germline): SGDLS, YYNGEE. Trimming removed 2 bases at V and 2 bases at J, with 8 bases between.

The J gene is TRBJ1-5, the V gene TRBV4-1; D unresolved. CDR1 and CDR2 from the germline V gene are MGHRA and YSYEKL. Trimming pared 1 base from V and 10 bases from J, leaving 11 bases between. This CDR3 has 13 amino acids. The CDR3 loop reads CASSQGAGQPQHF. The DNA for the CDR3 is TGCGCCAGCAGCCAAGGGGCCGGGCAACCCCAGCATTTT.